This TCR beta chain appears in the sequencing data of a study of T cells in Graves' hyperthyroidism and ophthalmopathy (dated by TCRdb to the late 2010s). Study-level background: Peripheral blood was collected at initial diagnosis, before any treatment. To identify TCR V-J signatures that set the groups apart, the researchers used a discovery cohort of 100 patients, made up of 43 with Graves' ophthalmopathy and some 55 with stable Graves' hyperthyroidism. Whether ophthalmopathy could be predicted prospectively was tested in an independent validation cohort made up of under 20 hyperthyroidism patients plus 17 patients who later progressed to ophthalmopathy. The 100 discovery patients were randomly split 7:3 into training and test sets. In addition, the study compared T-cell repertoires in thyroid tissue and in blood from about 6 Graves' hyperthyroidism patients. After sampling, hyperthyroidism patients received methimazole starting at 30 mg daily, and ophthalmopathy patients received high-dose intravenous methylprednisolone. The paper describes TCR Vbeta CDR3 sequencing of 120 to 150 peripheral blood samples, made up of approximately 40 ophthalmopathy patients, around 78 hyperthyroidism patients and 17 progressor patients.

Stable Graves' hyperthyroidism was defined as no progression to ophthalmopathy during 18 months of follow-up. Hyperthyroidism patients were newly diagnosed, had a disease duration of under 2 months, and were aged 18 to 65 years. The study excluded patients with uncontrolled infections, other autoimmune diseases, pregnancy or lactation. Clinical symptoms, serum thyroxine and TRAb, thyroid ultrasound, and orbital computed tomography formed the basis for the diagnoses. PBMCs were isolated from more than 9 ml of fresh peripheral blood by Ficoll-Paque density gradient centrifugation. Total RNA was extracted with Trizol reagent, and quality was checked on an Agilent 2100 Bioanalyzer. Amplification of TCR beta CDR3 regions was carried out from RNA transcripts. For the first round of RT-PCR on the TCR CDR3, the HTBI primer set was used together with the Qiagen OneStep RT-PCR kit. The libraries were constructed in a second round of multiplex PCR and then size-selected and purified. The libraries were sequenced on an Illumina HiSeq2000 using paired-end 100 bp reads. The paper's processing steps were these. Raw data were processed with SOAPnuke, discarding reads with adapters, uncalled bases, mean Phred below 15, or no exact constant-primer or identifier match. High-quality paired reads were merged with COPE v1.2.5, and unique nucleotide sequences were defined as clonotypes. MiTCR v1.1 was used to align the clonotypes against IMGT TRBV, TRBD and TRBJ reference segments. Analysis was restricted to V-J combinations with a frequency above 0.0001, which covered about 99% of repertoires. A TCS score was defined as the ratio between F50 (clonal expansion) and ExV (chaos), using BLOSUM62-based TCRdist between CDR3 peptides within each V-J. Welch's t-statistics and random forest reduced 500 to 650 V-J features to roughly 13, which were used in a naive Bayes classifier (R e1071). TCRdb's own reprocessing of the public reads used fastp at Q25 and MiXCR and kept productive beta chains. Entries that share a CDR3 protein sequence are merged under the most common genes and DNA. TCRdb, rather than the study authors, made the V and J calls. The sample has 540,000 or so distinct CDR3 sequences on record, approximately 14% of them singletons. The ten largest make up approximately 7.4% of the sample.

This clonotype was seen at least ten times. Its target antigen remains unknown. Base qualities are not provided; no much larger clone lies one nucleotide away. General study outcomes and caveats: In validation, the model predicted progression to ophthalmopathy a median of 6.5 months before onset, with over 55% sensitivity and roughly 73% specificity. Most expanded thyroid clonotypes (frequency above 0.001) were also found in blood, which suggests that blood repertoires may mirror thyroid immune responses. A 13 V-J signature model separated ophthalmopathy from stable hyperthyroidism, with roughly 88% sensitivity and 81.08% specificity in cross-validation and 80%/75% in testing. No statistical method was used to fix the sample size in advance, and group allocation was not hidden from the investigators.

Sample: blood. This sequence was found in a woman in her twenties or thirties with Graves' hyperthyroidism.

The nucleotides read TGTGCCAGCAGAGCCAATAGCGGGGGTAACAATGAGCAGTTCTTC. Its product reads: CASRANSGGNNEQFF. The sequence links TRBV2 to TRBJ2-1; a stretch of 9 junction bases matches TRBD2. Sequences SNHLY (CDR1) and FYNNEI (CDR2) are obtained from the germline V gene. V has 6 bases trimmed and J has 5 bases trimmed; junction bases matching no gene number 8. The CDR3 sequence holds 15 residues, the cysteine and phenylalanine included. Only CDR3 DNA is held: 45 bases, read in frame from base 1.